This record concerns one T cell receptor (beta chain) sequence. This clonotype has just one count. No cognate antigen has been identified for it. The junction differs from germline at one of its ends, possibly a read error. From cysteine to phenylalanine, the CDR3 is 11 amino acids long. The sequence is cut down to CDR3 DNA, 33 bases in frame from base 1. The germline V gene (reference sequence) specifies DFQATT as CDR1 and SNEGSKA as CDR2. This sample is part of a study of vaccination and CD4 T cells after COVID-19 (dated 2022 in TCRdb). Some background on the complete study: Every convalescent patient had a positive nasal swab PCR test for SARS-CoV-2, with mild disease in several patients and severe disease in one. Post-vaccine blood samples were taken a median of around 70 days after the second vaccine dose, with a range of about 14 to 241 days. Each participant got two doses of either the Pfizer-BioNTech BNT162b2 vaccine (n=8) or the Moderna mRNA-1273 vaccine (n=2). For stimulating the cultures, overlapping spike peptide pools were used, derived from SARS-CoV-2 as well as from the common cold coronaviruses HCoV-NL63, HCoV-OC43 and HCoV-229E. The spike-specific CD4+ TCR repertoire was compared before and after mRNA vaccination in over nine COVID-19 convalescent patients and a handful of infection-naive healthy vaccine recipients. The convalescent cohort included six males and four females, with two Hispanic individuals, seven Caucasians, two Asians and one multiracial person. Control cultures used a CEFX viral epitope pool as positive control, an HIV-1 Nef peptide pool as negative control, or no peptide. Post-COVID blood samples were collected from convalescent patients a median of around 96 days after diagnosis, with a range of roughly 30 to 170 days.

The treatment or condition tag for this specimen amounts to: roughly 11-day PBMC culture with coronavirus spike peptide pools or control peptides (ViraFEST assay). The study used the ViraFEST assay, which expanded antigen-specific T cells with peptide pools and then identified expanded clonotypes by TCR sequencing. Positive SARS-CoV-2 PCR tests in the convalescent patients dated from March to December 2020, before Alpha, Beta and Delta variants emerged in the United States. Each well held 2 million to 2.5 million PBMCs cultured with roughly 9.2 ug/ml peptide pools in IMDM containing approximately 5% human AB serum and 8 to 10 IU/ml IL-2. On days 3 and 7, half of the culture medium was replaced with fresh IL-2-containing medium. After around 11 days of culture, CD4+ T cells were isolated by negative selection with the EasySep CD4+ T cell isolation kit. Ficoll-Paque Plus gradient centrifugation was used to isolate PBMCs from whole blood, and the isolated PBMCs were then either used fresh or cryopreserved at -140C. Culture conditions were generally each tested in triplicate wells.

Libraries came from PCR. DNA from cultured CD4+ T cells was subjected to TCR sequencing with the Oncomine TCR Beta short-read assay at the Johns Hopkins FTIC core. The QIAamp micro DNA kit was used to extract genomic DNA from the cultured CD4+ T cells. Oncomine TCR Beta libraries made from cultured CD4+ T cells were pooled using unique dual indexes and sequenced on an Illumina iSeq 100. Per the original workflow: Non-productive sequences were removed, and CDR3s not starting with C, not ending with F or W, or shorter than 7 amino acids were discarded. The MANAFEST web application identified antigen-specific clonotypes by comparing peptide-stimulated wells against reference wells and other culture wells. To be called positive, a clone needed an FDR below 0.05, an odds ratio above 5, and a productive frequency above 0.1% in at least two of three replicate wells. A clonotype counted as cross-reactive if it showed significant expansion both in the SARS-CoV-2 spike wells and in at least one common cold coronavirus spike condition. CDR3 homology was assessed with Levenshtein distances (stringdist) and unrooted phylogenetic trees (ape) in R version 3.6.1. TCRdb passed the public sequencing reads through fastp at Q25 and MiXCR, retaining productive beta sequences. Entries that share a CDR3 protein sequence are merged under the most common genes and DNA. The V and J calls, along with clone size, are taken from TCRdb and not from the paper's own processing. This sample has 8,000 or so distinct CDR3 sequences in its table, and less than 85% of those were observed once. Approximately 37% of the sample lies in the top ten.

Overall study results and their limits: Of the vaccine-specific clones found in convalescent patients, nearly all (304 of 307) were mono-reactive for SARS-CoV-2 spike instead of being cross-reactive with common cold coronaviruses. Among the post-vaccine SARS-CoV-2-reactive clones in convalescent patients, a median around 86% showed up only after vaccination, which suggests vaccine-specific priming. Although the median number of SARS-CoV-2-reactive clonotypes went up from roughly 23 after infection to 35 to 40 after vaccination, the increase was not significant. Relatively few convalescent patients were included in the study, and early timepoints after natural infection were not analyzed.

Sequenced sample: CD4+ T cells from blood, cultured in vitro. The clonotype originates from a human donor who had recovered from COVID-19. The receptor chain draws on TRBV20-1 and TRBJ2-7; the D gene cannot be named for sure. DNA sequence: TGCAGTGCTCCCACCTCCTACGTGCAGTACTTC. The encoded protein is CSAPTSYVQYF.